The 18 T cell receptor beta chains below were found in one sample sequenced in a study of T cells expressing NK-cell markers. TCRdb re-called the 5' RACE reads; every CDR3 protein appears as one record, without DNA. Its table lists about 430,000 distinct CDR3 sequences. Sample: blood T cells: a sorted CD56 or NKG2C T cell subset, CD4+ or CD8+ T cells, or bulk PBMC T cells (not recorded which). These receptors all come from a woman aged 45-65 years in good health.

CDR3 protein: CASSSPPGPSNEQFF. The chain employs TRBV5-6 and TRBJ2-1; TCRdb indicates TRBD1, and absent DNA this call remains unverified. This CDR3 is built from 15 residues. Germline CDR1 and CDR2: SGHDT and YYEEEE.

The chain is built from TRBV5-1 and TRBJ1-1; TCRdb selects TRBD1, and the lack of DNA leaves this call unchecked. Germline CDR1 SGHRS, CDR2 YFSETQ. The CDR3 has 16 amino acids. The CDR3 reads CASSLGTGIMNTEAFF.

This chain uses TRBV24-1 with TRBJ2-3; absent DNA, TCRdb's TRBD1 call cannot be checked. From germline, CDR1 is KGHDR and CDR2 SFDVKD. This CDR3 contains 15 residues. The CDR3 sequence: CATSDPQGAGGTQYF.

V is TRBV6-1 and J is TRBJ2-5. The CDR3 spans 11 residues. Germline V gives CDR1 MNHNS, CDR2 SASEGT. The CDR3 loop is CASTDQETQYF.

J is TRBJ2-7 and V is TRBV9. CDR1 and CDR2 (germline): SGDLS, YYNGEE. The CDR3 has 14 residues. The CDR3 loop is CASSVEDRYYEQYF.

This chain uses TRBV7-8 with TRBJ2-1; no DNA is available, so the TRBD1 call from TCRdb remains unchecked. This CDR3 comprises 14 residues. Germline-derived CDR1 and CDR2 are SGHVS and FQNEAQ. The CDR3 loop reads CASSTTGSGNEQFF. The complete variable domain, with remaining parts taken from reference TRBV7-8 and TRBJ2-1, reads GAGVSQSPRYKVAKRGQDVALRCDPISGHVSLFWYQQALGQGPEFLTYFQNEAQLDKSGLPSDRFFAERPEGSVSTLKIQRTQQEDSAVYLCASSTTGSGNEQFFGPGTRLTVL.

This rearrangement joins TRBV6-5 to TRBJ2-5; checking the TCRdb D call of TRBD1 is not possible without DNA. CDR3 size: 14 residues. The germline gives CDR1 MNHEY, CDR2 SVGAGI. The CDR3 region is CASSYTGLQETQYF.

The J gene is TRBJ2-5, the V gene TRBV3-1; there is no DNA to check the TCRdb D call of TRBD2. The CDR3 sequence is 13 residues long. Germline CDR1 reads LGHDT; CDR2 reads YNNKEL (reference sequence). The CDR3 region is CATQEGGQETQYF.

This sequence joins TRBV20-1 and TRBJ1-2. The CDR3 sequence is 14 residues long. The germline CDR1 and CDR2 sequences are DFQATT and SNEGSKA (reference sequence). The CDR3 loop is CSAGETDAIYGYTF.

This chain uses TRBV10-3 with TRBJ2-1; TCRdb picks TRBD2, but there is no DNA to check that call. The CDR3 loop spans 16 amino acids. The germline V gene encodes CDR1 ENHRY and CDR2 SYGVKD. CDR3 in amino acids: CAISGPTSGSVDEQFF.

CDR3 loop: CASSLFKGGNQPQHF. The V gene is TRBV7-2, the J gene TRBJ1-5; TCRdb's D call, TRBD1, is unchecked because there is no DNA. Germline V lookup: CDR1 SGHTA, CDR2 FQGNSA. The CDR3 is 15 residues long.

The chain has TRBV11-2 and TRBJ1-2; TCRdb's assignment of TRBD1 cannot be checked, as there is no DNA. The CDR3 length is 13 residues. Germline values: CDR1 SGHAT, CDR2 FQNNGV. CDR3: CASSPTGWNAYTF.

The chain joins TRBV6-5 to TRBJ2-4; TCRdb selects TRBD1, and the lack of DNA leaves this call unchecked. The CDR3 length is 15 residues. CDR1 and CDR2 from the germline V gene are MNHEY and SVGAGI. The CDR3 region is CASSSRDLAKNIQYF.

The chain couples TRBV28 to TRBJ1-3. The CDR3 is made up of 14 amino acids. The V gene's germline CDR1 is MDHEN and CDR2 SYDVKM. CDR3 sequence: CASSLGGAGNTIYF.

J is TRBJ2-3 and V is TRBV5-1; TCRdb's assignment of TRBD1 cannot be checked, as there is no DNA. CDR1 is SGHRS and CDR2 is YFSETQ in the germline V gene. The CDR3 runs to 17 residues. The CDR3 sequence: CASSPGSPGLATDTQYF.

This chain links TRBV29-1 with TRBJ2-3; the D call from TCRdb, TRBD1, cannot be confirmed without DNA. Per germline, CDR1 SQVTM and CDR2 ANQGSEA. This CDR3 has 13 residues. The CDR3 here is CSARQGDLDTQYF.

J is TRBJ1-1 and V is TRBV11-2; TCRdb lists TRBD1, though no DNA is available to test this call. Germline CDR1 SGHAT, CDR2 FQNNGV. The CDR3 sequence is 14 residues long. The CDR3 sequence is CASSLTGASTEAFF.

The V call is TRBV10-3, the J call TRBJ2-1; TCRdb selects TRBD1, and the lack of DNA leaves this call unchecked. CDR3 size: 14 residues. Germline values: CDR1 ENHRY, CDR2 SYGVKD. The CDR3 loop is CAITDYPQVNEQFF.